The subject of this entry is one T cell receptor (beta chain). Its binding antigen is unknown. No clone much larger than this one lies a single base away; base qualities are absent. Preparation of the library involved the immunoSEQ multiplex PCR assay. Rearranged TCR beta chain sequences were amplified with the hsTCRB Kit following the manufacturer's protocol. Sequencing of TCRB libraries was carried out on an Illumina MiSeq. The study's processing was this. The proprietary platform of the kit vendor was used for demultiplexing, trimming and gene mapping. TCRdb took over this immuneACCESS table, retaining in-frame rearrangements with V and J assigned. Such tables are incomplete; in checked studies, under half of the missing clones stem from an unresolved V gene, and the remainder is unexplained. V and J calls and clone size are copied from that table; D and trimming were computed from the DNA. The sample data list around 53,000 clones, and 75% to 95% of these were observed just once. The biggest ten clones account for more than 2% of the sample.

As encoded in the germline V gene, CDR1 is MNHNS while CDR2 is SASEGT. The cysteine opens and the phenylalanine closes a CDR3 of 15 amino acids. Only the CDR3 portion is preserved as DNA: 45 bases, with reading frame beginning at the first base. Unmatched junction bases come to 2, with V trimmed by 5 bases and J by 5 bases. The meaning of the sample's time point label: week 11, during vaccination. A 20-mer mutant IDH1 peptide at 300 micrograms in Montanide made up each vaccine dose, which was injected subcutaneously together with topical imiquimod. Donors had newly diagnosed WHO grade 3 or 4 IDH1-mutant astrocytomas with loss of nuclear ATRX. The samples were drawn from NOA16, a multicentre, single-arm, open-label phase I trial in Germany that tested a mutant IDH1 peptide vaccine in humans for the first time. Genomic DNA for TCRB sequencing was extracted from EDTA blood using the DNeasy Blood and Tissue Kit.

The data were obtained in a study of a mutant IDH1 vaccine in newly diagnosed glioma (dated by TCRdb to the early 2020s). At the level of the whole study: Patients received eight vaccinations in weeks 1, 3, 5, 7, 11, 15, 19 and 23, corresponding to visits V03 through V10. Vaccination began 4-6 weeks after radiotherapy alone, or alongside temozolomide cycles in the chemotherapy-containing groups. Longitudinal TCRB deep sequencing was done for about two dozen treated patients, wherever samples were available for exploratory analyses. Peripheral blood was collected at six visits: V03 (baseline), V05, V07, V10, V12 and V13. Before enrollment, patients had received standard therapy of radiotherapy alone, temozolomide alone, or radiochemotherapy with temozolomide; most received the combination. Of the approximately 29 treated patients, around 62% were male and approximately 38% were female, and a mean age of 40.4 years was recorded.

The research as a whole found: Selection of PBMC samples for TCRB deep sequencing was based on availability. Immune responses induced by the vaccine were seen in roughly 95% of patients across multiple MHC alleles. The authors noted that analyses of patient blood samples could not be reproduced because of sample limitations. Pseudoprogression seemed to be unrelated to changes in the top peripheral T cell clonotypes found by TCRB sequencing.

Here the chain combines TRBV6-1 and TRBJ2-3; TRBD2 agrees with 15 junctional bases. This sample comprised PBMCs, obtained from a glioma patient whose treatment included an IDH1 peptide vaccine. This receptor was obtained from a man aged 45-65 years with glioma. Here the CDR3 is given as CASSWTSGGVDTQYF. In nucleotide form, the sequence is TGTGCCAGCAGTTGGACTAGCGGGGGGGTAGATACGCAGTATTTT.